This TCR beta chain was sequenced in a study of blood T cell repertoires in COVID-19. About the study: Sites across the United States, Italy and Spain contributed samples from acute and convalescent COVID-19. The analysed material was cDNA or gDNA that came from T cells, B-cell-depleted T cells, or PBMCs.

This table comes from immunoSEQ multiplex PCR, and its TCRdb copy is limited to in-frame clones, with some not included. The sample has about 250,000 clones; around 90% are singletons. Trimming removed 4 bases at V and 6 bases at J, with 22 bases between. Germline V lookup: CDR1 LGHDT, CDR2 YNNKEL (reference sequence). This CDR3 contains 16 residues. This clone was recorded only once. V gene TRBV3-1 (or the pseudogene TRBV3-2) combines with J gene TRBJ2-7; a possible D gene is TRBD2 (6 bases). The specimen was peripheral blood. The receptor was isolated from a woman aged 40 to 49 who had recovered from COVID-19. The CDR3 reads CASSLRDAAHPIEQYV. The CDR3 region has the DNA TGTGCCAGCAGCCTGCGGGACGCGGCCCACCCCATCGAGCAGTACGTC.